This T cell receptor beta chain comes out of a study of blood T cell repertoires in COVID-19. Study background: Both acute and convalescent COVID-19 samples were obtained from the United States, Italy and Spain. The cDNA or gDNA used as material had been derived from T cells, B-cell-depleted T cells, or PBMCs.

How the authors handled the data: Reference gene primer amplification gave estimated nucleated cell counts. The repertoire was sequenced with immunoSEQ multiplex PCR; TCRdb's copy has only in-frame clones and lacks some. D and trimming come from the DNA, and the V and J calls and clone size come from that table. The sample records about 160,000 clones, 82% being singletons. This CDR3 region has 13 residues. Germline V gene data show CDR1 as MNHEY and CDR2 as SVGAGI. Trimming shortened V by 7 bases and J by 5 bases, and 11 bases separated the two germline ends. The sequenced sample was peripheral blood. This TCR was sampled from a human donor with acute or convalescent COVID-19. The donor label of this sample is uncertain. The chain joins TRBV6-5 to TRBJ1-4; D might be TRBD1 (6 bases). This CDR3 is CASKGQNNEKLFF. CDR3 bases: TGTGCCAGCAAAGGACAGAACAATGAAAAACTGTTTTTT.